One sample yielded the 2 T cell receptor beta chains listed below, sequenced in a study of blood T cell repertoires in COVID-19. Here immunoSEQ multiplex PCR was the method, and the copy in TCRdb shows in-frame clones only, minus some. The sample has almost 500,000 clones; 70% to 90% are singletons. The sample comprised PBMCs or T cells enriched from blood (not recorded which). Receptors were obtained from a woman in her sixties or seventies who had recovered from COVID-19.

The chain uses TRBV24-1 and TRBJ2-1, with D possibly TRBD2 on 6 matching bases. V was cut by 5 bases and J by 6 bases, with 10 bases left in between. The germline V gene has CDR1 KGHDR and CDR2 SFDVKD. The CDR3 is 13 residues long. The CDR3 nucleotides read TGTGCCACCAGTGTGAGGGACTCCAATGAGCAGTTCTTC. The encoded protein is CATSVRDSNEQFF.

The chain carries TRBV6-6 and TRBJ2-1; maybe TRBD1 (6 bases). Trimming took 0 bases from V and 10 from J, leaving 7 bases between them. CDR1 and CDR2 (germline): MNHNY, SVGAGI (reference sequence). The CDR3 spans 12 residues. CDR3 loop: CASSYSGTEQFF. CDR3 nucleotide sequence: TGTGCCAGCAGTTACTCGGGGACAGAGCAGTTCTTC.